These 9 T cell receptor beta chains came from one sample sequenced in a study of cytomegalovirus exposure and HLA in healthy donors. The study ran its PCR with 60 Vbeta and 13 Jbeta primers. Using immunoSEQ multiplex PCR, the repertoire was profiled, and TCRdb retains in-frame clones only, with some absent. The sample lists under 150,000 clones, just under 70% occurring once. The sequencing input was PBMCs. Every receptor here comes from a man in his 60s in good health and CMV-seronegative.

V gene TRBV7-3 combines with J gene TRBJ1-3; a possible D gene is TRBD1 (5 bases). The germline gives CDR1 SGHTA, CDR2 FQGTGA. This CDR3 is 16 amino acids long. V lost 5 bases and J lost 0, with 14 bases in between. CDR3 protein: CASSASGFASGNTIYF. The CDR3 coding sequence is TGTGCCAGCAGCGCTTCAGGGTTTGCCTCTGGAAACACCATATATTTT.

The chain is built from TRBV7-3 and TRBJ2-1, with 7 bases aligning to TRBD1. Trimming cost V 5 bases and J 7 bases; bases outside gene matches: 8. The CDR3 contains 14 residues. The germline V gene has CDR1 SGHTA and CDR2 FQGTGA. The CDR3 sequence is CASSTRDRGNEQFF. The CDR3 nucleotides are TGTGCCAGCAGCACCCGGGACAGAGGGAATGAGCAGTTCTTC.

This clone was picked up one time. V gene TRBV6-1 combines with J gene TRBJ2-7; D is possibly TRBD2 (5 bases). The CDR3 runs to 13 residues. V was trimmed by 7 bases and J by 1 base, leaving 11 bases between them. The V gene's germline CDR1 is MNHNS and CDR2 SASEGT. The CDR3 loop is CASNVQRSYEQYF. As DNA, the CDR3 is TGTGCCAGCAACGTTCAGCGGTCCTACGAGCAGTACTTC.

This chain connects TRBV2 to TRBJ1-3, with TRBD1 as a possible D gene (5 bases). This CDR3 spans 15 amino acids. V was trimmed by 5 bases and J by 2 bases, leaving 13 bases between them. Germline CDR1 reads SNHLY; CDR2 reads FYNNEI. The CDR3 DNA sequence: TGTGCCAGCAGTTATATCGGCAGGGCTGGAAACACCATATATTTT. Its translation is CASSYIGRAGNTIYF.

This clone showed up just a few times. V usage is TRBV6-6 and J usage is TRBJ1-3; D possibly corresponds to TRBD1 (6 bases). Germline CDR1 is MNHNY and CDR2 is SVGAGI (reference sequence). V dropped 5 bases and J dropped 0 bases, with 11 bases sitting between them. The CDR3 totals 15 residues. CDR3: CASSHGQHSGNTIYF. The CDR3, as DNA: TGTGCCAGCAGTCACGGACAGCACTCTGGAAACACCATATATTTT.

In its sample, this clone was seen once. The V gene is TRBV30, the J gene TRBJ1-4; no firm D call. The CDR3 loop spans 10 amino acids. Germline V gives CDR1 GTSNPN, CDR2 SVGIG (reference sequence). Trimming took off 1 base at V and 10 bases at J, with 4 bases between the two ends. In nucleotides, the CDR3 is TGTGCCTGGAGTGCGGGAAAACTGTTTTTT. Amino acids: CAWSAGKLFF. The full variable domain, with the rest looked up from reference TRBV30 and TRBJ1-4, is SQTIHQWPATLVQPVGSPLSLECTVEGTSNPNLYWYRQAAGRGLQLLFYSVGIGQISSEVPQNLSASRPQDRQFILSSKKLLLSDSGFYLCAWSAGKLFFGSGTQLSVL.

This clone was counted only a few times. This chain links TRBV11-1 with TRBJ2-2, with 7 bases fitting TRBD2. The V and J ends lost 5 bases and 4 bases, in that order; junction bases with no gene match: 4. Germline loops: CDR1 SGHAT, CDR2 FQDESV (reference sequence). This CDR3 is built from 14 residues. The CDR3: CASSPRTSTGELFF. As DNA, the CDR3 is TGTGCCAGCAGCCCTCGGACTAGCACCGGGGAGCTGTTTTTT.

The chain carries TRBV5-6 and TRBJ2-7; 8 nucleotides match TRBD2. The germline gives CDR1 SGHDT, CDR2 YYEEEE. The CDR3 is 15 amino acids. The V segment lost 2 bases and the J segment 2 bases; nucleotides outside the gene matches: 6. The CDR3 bases are TGTGCCAGCAGCTTAGGGACTAGATCTGCCTACGAGCAGTACTTC. This sequence encodes CASSLGTRSAYEQYF.

This clone turned up a few times. Its ends do not fully match the called genes, so a read error is possible. This chain links TRBV4-2 with TRBJ1-5; D remains ambiguous. Germline CDR1 LGHNA, CDR2 YNFKEQ. The CDR3 runs to 12 residues. The CDR3 sequence is CASRQDEGPQHF. CDR3 bases: TGTGCCAGCAGACAAGATGAGGGGCCCCAGCATTTT.